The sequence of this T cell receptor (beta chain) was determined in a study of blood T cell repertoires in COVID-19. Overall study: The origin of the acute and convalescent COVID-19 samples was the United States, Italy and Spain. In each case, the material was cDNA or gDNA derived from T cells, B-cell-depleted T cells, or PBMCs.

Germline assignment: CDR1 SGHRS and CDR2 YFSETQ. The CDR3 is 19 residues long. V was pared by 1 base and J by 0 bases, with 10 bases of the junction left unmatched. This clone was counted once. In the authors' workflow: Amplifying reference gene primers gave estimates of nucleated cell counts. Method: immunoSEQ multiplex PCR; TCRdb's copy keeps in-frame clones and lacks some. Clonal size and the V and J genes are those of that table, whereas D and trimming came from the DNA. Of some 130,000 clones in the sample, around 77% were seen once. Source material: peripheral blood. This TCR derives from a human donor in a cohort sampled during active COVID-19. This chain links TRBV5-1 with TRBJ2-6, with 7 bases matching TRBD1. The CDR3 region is CASSLTRTGPLSGANVLTF. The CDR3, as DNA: TGCGCCAGCAGCTTGACGCGGACAGGCCCCCTCTCTGGGGCCAACGTCCTGACTTTC. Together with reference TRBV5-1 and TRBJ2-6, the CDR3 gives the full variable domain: KAGVTQTPRYLIKTRGQQVTLSCSPISGHRSVSWYQQTPGQGLQFLFEYFSETQRNKGNFPGRFSGRQFSNSRSEMNVSTLELGDSALYLCASSLTRTGPLSGANVLTFGAGSRLTVL.